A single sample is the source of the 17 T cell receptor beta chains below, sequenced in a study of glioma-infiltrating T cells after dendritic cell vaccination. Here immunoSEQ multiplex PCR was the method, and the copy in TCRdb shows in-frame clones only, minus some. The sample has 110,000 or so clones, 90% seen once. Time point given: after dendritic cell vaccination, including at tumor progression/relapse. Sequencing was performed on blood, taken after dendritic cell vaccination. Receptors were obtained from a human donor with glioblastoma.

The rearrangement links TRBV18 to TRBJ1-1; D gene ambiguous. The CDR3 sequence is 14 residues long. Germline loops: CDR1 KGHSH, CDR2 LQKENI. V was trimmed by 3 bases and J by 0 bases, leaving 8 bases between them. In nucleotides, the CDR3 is TGTGCCAGCTCACCGCGGGTTTTGAACACTGAAGCTTTCTTT. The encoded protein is CASSPRVLNTEAFF.

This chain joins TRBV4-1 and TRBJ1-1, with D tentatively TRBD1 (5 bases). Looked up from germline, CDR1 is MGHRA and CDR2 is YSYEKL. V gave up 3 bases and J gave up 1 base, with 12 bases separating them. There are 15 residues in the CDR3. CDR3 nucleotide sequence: TGCGCCAGCAGCCAGGGGTGGGGCGAGAACACTGAAGCTTTCTTT. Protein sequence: CASSQGWGENTEAFF.

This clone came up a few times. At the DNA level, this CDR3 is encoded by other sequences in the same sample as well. The chain's CDR3 is CASSIGQVYGYTF. Here the CDR3 DNA reads TGTGCCAGTAGTATAGGACAGGTCTATGGCTACACCTTC. This sequence joins TRBV19 and TRBJ1-2; a weak D match, TRBD1 (6 bases). V lost 1 base to trimming and J lost 4 bases, with 7 bases between them. CDR3 length: 13 residues. Looked up from germline, CDR1 is LNHDA and CDR2 is SQIVND (reference sequence).

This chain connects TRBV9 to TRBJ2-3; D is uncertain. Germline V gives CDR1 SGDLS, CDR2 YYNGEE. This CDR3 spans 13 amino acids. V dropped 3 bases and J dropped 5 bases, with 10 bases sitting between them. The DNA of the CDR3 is TGTGCCAGCAGCGCCGGTCCTAAAGATACGCAGTATTTT. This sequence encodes CASSAGPKDTQYF.

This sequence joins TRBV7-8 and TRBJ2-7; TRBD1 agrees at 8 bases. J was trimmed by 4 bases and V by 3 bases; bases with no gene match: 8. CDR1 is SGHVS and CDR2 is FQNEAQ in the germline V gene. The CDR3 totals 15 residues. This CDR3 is CASSLRQGAPYEQYF. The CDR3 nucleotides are TGTGCCAGCAGCTTGAGGCAGGGGGCCCCTTACGAGCAGTACTTC.

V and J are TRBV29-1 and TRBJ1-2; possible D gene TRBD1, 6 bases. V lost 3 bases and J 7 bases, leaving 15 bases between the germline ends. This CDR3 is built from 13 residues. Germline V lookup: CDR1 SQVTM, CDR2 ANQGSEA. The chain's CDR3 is CSVDVQGVAGYTF. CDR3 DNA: TGCAGCGTTGACGTACAGGGAGTTGCTGGCTACACCTTC.

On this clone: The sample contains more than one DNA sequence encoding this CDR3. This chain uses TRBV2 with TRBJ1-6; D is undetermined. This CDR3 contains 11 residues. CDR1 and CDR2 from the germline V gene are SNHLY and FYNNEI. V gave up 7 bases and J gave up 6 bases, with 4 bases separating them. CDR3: CASTSNSPLHF. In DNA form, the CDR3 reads TGTGCCAGCACCTCTAATTCACCCCTCCACTTT.

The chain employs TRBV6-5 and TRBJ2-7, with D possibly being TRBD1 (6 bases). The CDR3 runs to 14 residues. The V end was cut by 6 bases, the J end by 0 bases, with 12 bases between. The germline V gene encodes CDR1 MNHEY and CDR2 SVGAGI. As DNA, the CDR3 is TGTGCCAGCAGAAAATGGGACATCTCCTACGAGCAGTACTTC. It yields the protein CASRKWDISYEQYF.

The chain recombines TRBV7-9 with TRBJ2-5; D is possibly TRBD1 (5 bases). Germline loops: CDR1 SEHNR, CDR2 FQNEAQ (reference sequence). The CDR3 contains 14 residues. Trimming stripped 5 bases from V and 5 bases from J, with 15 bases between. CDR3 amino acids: CASSPPWAGETQYF. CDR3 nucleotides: TGTGCCAGCAGCCCCCCATGGGCAGGGGAGACCCAGTACTTC.

The DNA of the CDR3 is TGCGCCAGCAGCTTGAATGCGGAGAACACTGAAGCTTTCTTT. Its translation is CASSLNAENTEAFF. This chain links TRBV5-1 with TRBJ1-1, with D hard to call. This CDR3 region has 14 residues. Trimming took off 1 base at V and 1 base at J, with 8 bases between the two ends. Germline CDR1 is SGHRS and CDR2 is YFSETQ.

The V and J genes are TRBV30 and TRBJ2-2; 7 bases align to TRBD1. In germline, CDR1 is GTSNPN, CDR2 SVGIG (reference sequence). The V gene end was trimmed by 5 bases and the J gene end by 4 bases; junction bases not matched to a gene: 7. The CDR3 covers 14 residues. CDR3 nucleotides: TGTGCCTGGTCGACAGGGTTAAGCACCGGGGAGCTGTTTTTT. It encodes CAWSTGLSTGELFF.

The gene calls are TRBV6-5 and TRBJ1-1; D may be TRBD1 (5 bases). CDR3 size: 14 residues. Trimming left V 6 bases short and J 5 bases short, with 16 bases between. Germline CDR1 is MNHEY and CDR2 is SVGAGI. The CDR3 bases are TGTGCCAGCAGATTTGGAGGGGTCAGTACTGAAGCTTTCTTT. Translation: CASRFGGVSTEAFF.

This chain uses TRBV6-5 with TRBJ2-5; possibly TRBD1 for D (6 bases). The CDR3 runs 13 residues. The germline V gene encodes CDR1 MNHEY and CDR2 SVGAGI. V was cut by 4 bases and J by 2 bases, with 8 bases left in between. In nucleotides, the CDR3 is TGTGCCAGCAGTTGGACAGTACAAGAGACCCAGTACTTC. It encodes CASSWTVQETQYF.

CDR3 sequence reads: CASSLALAGVNGDEQFF. The DNA for the CDR3 is TGCGCCAGCAGCTTGGCTCTAGCGGGGGTTAATGGGGATGAGCAGTTCTTC. The chain is built from TRBV5-1 and TRBJ2-1; 10 nucleotides match TRBD2. The CDR3 is 17 amino acids. J gave up 8 bases and V 0 bases, and 11 bases lay outside the gene matches. Germline CDR1 is SGHRS and CDR2 is YFSETQ.

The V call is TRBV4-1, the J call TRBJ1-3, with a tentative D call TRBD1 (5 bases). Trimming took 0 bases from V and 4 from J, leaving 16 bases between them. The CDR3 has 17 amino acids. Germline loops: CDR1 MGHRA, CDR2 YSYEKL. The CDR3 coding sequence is TGCGCCAGCAGCCAAGATTCGGGAGGACACGGCGGAAACACCATATATTTT. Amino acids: CASSQDSGGHGGNTIYF.

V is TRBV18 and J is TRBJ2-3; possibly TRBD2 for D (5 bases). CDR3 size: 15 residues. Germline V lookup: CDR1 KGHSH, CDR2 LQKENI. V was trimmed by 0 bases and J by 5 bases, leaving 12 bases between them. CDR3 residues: CASSPPRVTIDTQYF. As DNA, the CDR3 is TGTGCCAGCTCACCACCGAGGGTTACAATAGATACGCAGTATTTT.

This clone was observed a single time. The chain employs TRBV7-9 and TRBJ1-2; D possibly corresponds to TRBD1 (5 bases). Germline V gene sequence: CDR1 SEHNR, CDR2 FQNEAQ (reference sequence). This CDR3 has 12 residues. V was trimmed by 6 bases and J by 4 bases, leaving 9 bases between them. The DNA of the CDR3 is TGTGCCAGCAGTGGACAAGGCTATGGCTACACCTTC. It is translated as CASSGQGYGYTF.